This entry lists 25 T cell receptor beta chains sequenced from one sample in a study of cytomegalovirus exposure and HLA in healthy donors. Vbeta (60) and Jbeta (13) primers were used in the PCR. The data were produced by immunoSEQ multiplex PCR, yet TCRdb's version contains in-frame clones alone and is incomplete. Among some 210,000 clones listed, around 86% were seen once. Sequencing was done on a sample of PBMCs. The receptors derive from a man under 40 in good health and CMV-seronegative.

The gene calls are TRBV29-1 and TRBJ1-1, with 9 bases lining up with TRBD1. The CDR3 has 14 residues. Germline CDR1 is SQVTM and CDR2 is ANQGSEA. V lost 7 bases to trimming and J lost 0 bases; unmatched junction nucleotides: 6. The CDR3 sequence is CSETGTGLNTEAFF. As DNA, the CDR3 is TGCAGCGAAACCGGGACAGGGCTGAACACTGAAGCTTTCTTT. Drawing the rest from reference TRBV29-1 and TRBJ1-1, the complete variable domain is SAVISQKPSRDICQRGTSLTIQCQVDSQVTMMFWYRQQPGQSLTLIATANQGSEATYESGFVIDKFPISRPNLTFSTLTVSNMSPEDSSIYLCSETGTGLNTEAFFGQGTRLTVV.

The chain employs TRBV7-8 and TRBJ2-2; the match to TRBD1 covers 12 bases. The CDR3 loop spans 20 amino acids. Germline trimming cut 6 bases from V and 6 bases from J; bases unmatched to any gene: 20. CDR1 and CDR2 from the germline V gene are SGHVS and FQNEAQ. The CDR3 coding sequence is TGTGCCAGCAGTTTGCCGGGACAGGGGGCGAATTCGGGCCCATCCGGGGAGCTGTTTTTT. It codes for CASSLPGQGANSGPSGELFF.

The V and J genes are TRBV6-5 and TRBJ2-7, with TRBD1 matching 9 bases. The trim removed 5 bases at V and 5 bases at J, leaving 10 bases unmatched. Per the germline V gene, CDR1 is MNHEY and CDR2 is SVGAGI. The length of the CDR3 is 15 residues. CDR3 loop: CASSNPGTGKDEQYF. The CDR3 DNA reads TGTGCCAGCAGTAATCCCGGGACAGGGAAAGACGAGCAGTACTTC.

The genes are TRBV5-6 and TRBJ2-1; 9 bases are a match to TRBD1. CDR3 length: 15 residues. Germline CDR1 reads SGHDT; CDR2 reads YYEEEE. J was trimmed by 6 bases and V by 3 bases; bases with no gene match: 7. The CDR3 coding sequence is TGTGCCAGCAGCTCGGACAGGGGAAGGGTCAATGAGCAGTTCTTC. As protein: CASSSDRGRVNEQFF.

The rearrangement links TRBV28 to TRBJ1-2, with D unresolved. This CDR3 is 12 amino acids long. Germline lookup yields CDR1 MDHEN and CDR2 SYDVKM. The ends were cut back, 3 bases at V and 8 bases at J, with 10 bases in the middle. Here the CDR3 reads CASSLELLGYTF. Here the CDR3 DNA reads TGTGCCAGCAGTTTGGAGCTTCTAGGCTACACCTTC.

The V call is TRBV11-2, the J call TRBJ1-2; 9 nucleotides agree with TRBD1. The CDR3 spans 13 residues. The trim removed 5 bases at V and 8 bases at J, leaving 6 bases unmatched. Germline CDR1 and CDR2: SGHAT and FQNNGV. CDR3 loop: CASSRTGVYGYTF. The CDR3 DNA reads as TGTGCCAGCAGCAGGACAGGGGTCTACGGCTACACCTTC.

The chain carries TRBV27 and TRBJ2-7, with TRBD1 as a possible D gene (5 bases). CDR3 length: 15 residues. The V gene lost 8 bases and the J gene lost 2 bases, with 19 bases spanning the gap. Germline V lookup: CDR1 MNHEY, CDR2 SMNVEV (reference sequence). CDR3 bases: TGTGCCAGCGGCGCCGGACACGAATCCACCTACGAGCAGTACTTC. Protein sequence: CASGAGHESTYEQYF.

This chain connects TRBV10-1 to TRBJ1-2; 8 nucleotides align to TRBD1. Germline V gene sequence: CDR1 WNHNN, CDR2 SYGVQD (reference sequence). The CDR3 has 14 amino acids. V shed 0 bases and J 7 bases; nucleotides not matched to a gene: 4. The DNA for the CDR3 is TGCGCCAGCAGTGAGTCTGCAGGGGGCGGTGGCTACACCTTC. It encodes CASSESAGGGGYTF.

This chain links TRBV27 with TRBJ1-5; D call uncertain. The CDR3 has 9 amino acids. The germline CDR1 and CDR2 sequences are MNHEY and SMNVEV (reference sequence). Trimming took 10 bases from V and 6 from J, leaving 4 bases between them. In DNA, the CDR3 is TGTGCCACCGGTCAGCCCCAGCATTTT. Translation gives CATGQPQHF.

The CDR3 here is CASSHITGRGQPLAGAADEQFF. CDR3 DNA sequence: TGTGCCAGCAGCCACATTACGGGTCGGGGACAGCCCCTAGCGGGAGCGGCGGATGAGCAGTTCTTC. The J gene is TRBJ2-1, the V gene TRBV28, with 10 bases fitting TRBD2. Germline CDR1 and CDR2: MDHEN and SYDVKM. With V trimmed by 6 bases and J by 8 bases, 31 bases remained unmatched. The length of the CDR3 is 22 residues. The variable domain in full, completed from reference TRBV28 and TRBJ2-1, reads DVKVTQSSRYLVKRTGEKVFLECVQDMDHENMFWYRQDPGLGLRLIYFSYDVKMKEKGDIPEGYSVSREKKERFSLILESASTNQTSMYLCASSHITGRGQPLAGAADEQFFGPGTRLTVL.

This chain uses TRBV5-1 with TRBJ1-2, with D maybe TRBD1 (5 bases). Germline CDR1 reads SGHRS; CDR2 reads YFSETQ. V was pared by 4 bases and J by 6 bases, with 19 bases between. The CDR3 sequence is 15 residues long. CDR3 sequence reads: CASSLNPLGGDGYTF. In DNA form, the CDR3 reads TGCGCCAGCAGCCTTAACCCACTGGGGGGAGATGGCTACACCTTC.

The chain recombines TRBV19 with TRBJ2-6; tentatively, D is TRBD1 (5 bases). The CDR3 consists of 15 residues. Germline assignment: CDR1 LNHDA and CDR2 SQIVND (reference sequence). The germline V and J ends were trimmed by 7 bases and 0 bases, with 10 bases remaining between them. CDR3 bases: TGTGCCAGTAAGGGGCACCGCTCTGGGGCCAACGTCCTGACTTTC. Protein product: CASKGHRSGANVLTF.

This clone occurred a few times. The chain is built from TRBV5-1 and TRBJ2-5; TRBD2 matches 7 bases. CDR1 and CDR2 from the germline V gene are SGHRS and YFSETQ. The CDR3 sequence is 15 residues long. Trimming took 0 bases from V and 6 from J; bases not matched to a gene: 8. CDR3 nucleotides: TGCGCCAGCAGCTTGGGGACTAGTACTACGAAGACCCAGTACTTC. Translation gives CASSLGTSTTKTQYF.

The chain has TRBV27 and TRBJ2-3, with D possibly being TRBD2 (6 bases). The V end was cut by 2 bases, the J end by 2 bases, with 8 bases between. This CDR3 has 14 amino acids. CDR1 MNHEY and CDR2 SMNVEV come from the germline V gene (reference sequence). The CDR3 DNA sequence: TGTGCCAGCAGTTTACGGACTACCACAGATACGCAGTATTTT. Its translation is CASSLRTTTDTQYF.

The chain uses TRBV5-1 and TRBJ1-1; perhaps TRBD1 as D (5 bases). The germline V gene encodes CDR1 SGHRS and CDR2 YFSETQ. This CDR3 has 14 residues. V was trimmed by 4 bases and J by 6 bases, leaving 16 bases between them. CDR3 sequence (DNA): TGCGCCAGCAGCCTCCGGGGGACGGAAGCTGAAGCTTTCTTT. This encodes CASSLRGTEAEAFF. The full variable domain, in which reference TRBV5-1 and TRBJ1-1 provide the parts outside the CDR3, is KAGVTQTPRYLIKTRGQQVTLSCSPISGHRSVSWYQQTPGQGLQFLFEYFSETQRNKGNFPGRFSGRQFSNSRSEMNVSTLELGDSALYLCASSLRGTEAEAFFGQGTRLTVV.

This clone has just one count. The V and J genes are TRBV27 and TRBJ1-1; 7 nucleotides agree with TRBD1. Germline V lookup: CDR1 MNHEY, CDR2 SMNVEV (reference sequence). V dropped 3 bases and J dropped 2; count of bases not matched to a gene: 6. This CDR3 contains 15 residues. The CDR3 reads CASSLGQKGNTEAFF. CDR3 DNA sequence: TGTGCCAGCAGTTTGGGACAGAAGGGTAACACTGAAGCTTTCTTT.

V and J are TRBV5-5 and TRBJ2-7, with 7 bases identical to TRBD1. Looked up from germline, CDR1 is SGHKS and CDR2 is YYEKEE (reference sequence). This CDR3 spans 18 amino acids. Losses at the gene ends were 0 bases for V and 3 bases for J; bases not matched to a gene: 15. The DNA of the CDR3 is TGTGCCAGCAGCTTGGAATGGTCTCACAGGGGAAGCATCTACGAGCAGTACTTC. This encodes CASSLEWSHRGSIYEQYF.

The rearrangement links TRBV6-5 to TRBJ2-1, with a weak D call TRBD1 (5 bases). With 4 bases removed from V and 3 bases from J, the gap between germline ends came to 7 bases. The CDR3 spans 13 residues. Per the germline V gene, CDR1 is MNHEY and CDR2 is SVGAGI. The CDR3, as DNA: TGTGCCAGCAGTTTGGACAACTACAATGAGCAGTTCTTC. It translates to CASSLDNYNEQFF.

Concerning this clone: Distinct nucleotide sequences in the sample also encode this CDR3. The V call is TRBV7-2, the J call TRBJ1-1; 8 bases line up with TRBD1. From germline, CDR1 is SGHTA and CDR2 FQGNSA. The CDR3 length is 14 residues. J was trimmed by 4 bases and V by 2 bases; bases with no gene match: 3. The CDR3 spells CASSLQGAGTEAFF. CDR3 DNA sequence: TGTGCCAGCAGCTTACAGGGGGCCGGCACTGAAGCTTTCTTT.

This chain uses TRBV5-8 with TRBJ1-4; 10 nucleotides align to TRBD1. Trimming removed 2 bases from V and 8 bases from J; junction bases left unmatched: 3. CDR1 is SGHTS, CDR2 YDEGEE, per germline. The length of the CDR3 is 14 residues. Here the CDR3 reads CASSFGQGEEKLFF. The CDR3 DNA is TGTGCCAGCAGCTTCGGACAGGGGGAGGAAAAACTGTTTTTT. Based on the CDR3 plus reference TRBV5-8 and TRBJ1-4, the full variable domain is EAGVTQSPTHLIKTRGQQATLRCSPISGHTSVYWYQQALGLGLQFLLWYDEGEERNRGNFPPRFSGRQFPNYSSELNVNALELEDSALYLCASSFGQGEEKLFFGSGTQLSVL.

The rearrangement joins TRBV6-1 to TRBJ2-7; 8 bases map to TRBD1. The CDR3 length is 15 residues. Germline loops: CDR1 MNHNS, CDR2 SASEGT. V dropped 1 base and J dropped 6; count of bases not matched to a gene: 8. Here the CDR3 DNA reads TGTGCCAGCAGTGAAGGAAGGACAGGGCTCGGCGAGCAGTACTTC. It encodes CASSEGRTGLGEQYF.

CDR3 DNA sequence: TGTGCCAGCAGCTTCGGGACTAGCGGGAGATACGAGCAGTACTTC. Amino acid sequence: CASSFGTSGRYEQYF. This sequence joins TRBV11-3 and TRBJ2-7, with 14 positions matching TRBD2. CDR3 length equals 15 residues. Germline trimming cut 3 bases from V and 4 bases from J; bases unmatched to any gene: 2. The germline V gene has CDR1 SGHNT and CDR2 YENEEA.

The chain couples TRBV28 to TRBJ1-2, with D perhaps matching TRBD1 (5 bases). The V gene's germline CDR1 is MDHEN and CDR2 SYDVKM. There are 12 residues in the CDR3. Trimming stripped 10 bases from V and 2 bases from J, with 11 bases between. CDR3 loop: CATAGGNYGYTF. The CDR3 DNA is TGTGCCACCGCCGGGGGGAACTATGGCTACACCTTC.

V and J are TRBV28 and TRBJ1-4; D is undetermined. CDR3 length: 15 residues. Germline CDR1 MDHEN, CDR2 SYDVKM. V was shortened by 8 bases and J by 0 bases, with 13 bases between the two germline ends. CDR3: CASGNSVATNEKLFF. In DNA form, the CDR3 reads TGTGCCAGCGGAAACAGTGTTGCAACTAATGAAAAACTGTTTTTT.

The genes are TRBV7-8 and TRBJ2-3; maybe TRBD1 (6 bases). This CDR3 comprises 13 residues. CDR1 and CDR2 (germline): SGHVS, FQNEAQ. The germline V and J ends were trimmed by 2 bases and 8 bases, with 11 bases remaining between them. The CDR3 reads CASSLRTVATQYF. In nucleotides, the CDR3 is TGTGCCAGCAGCTTAAGGACAGTCGCTACGCAGTATTTT.